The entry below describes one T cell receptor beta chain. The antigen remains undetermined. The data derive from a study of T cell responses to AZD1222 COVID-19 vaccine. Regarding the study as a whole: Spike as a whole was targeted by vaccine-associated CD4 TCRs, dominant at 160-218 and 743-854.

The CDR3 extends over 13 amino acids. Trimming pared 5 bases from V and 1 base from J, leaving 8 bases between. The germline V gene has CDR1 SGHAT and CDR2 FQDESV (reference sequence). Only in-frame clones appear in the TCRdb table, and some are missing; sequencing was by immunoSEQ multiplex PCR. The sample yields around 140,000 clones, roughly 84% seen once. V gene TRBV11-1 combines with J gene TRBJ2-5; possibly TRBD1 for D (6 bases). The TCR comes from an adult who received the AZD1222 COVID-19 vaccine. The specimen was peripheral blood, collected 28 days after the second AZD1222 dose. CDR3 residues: CASSPGVQETQYF. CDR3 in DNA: TGTGCCAGCAGCCCAGGGGTCCAAGAGACCCAGTACTTC.